The present T cell receptor beta chain was sequenced within a study of vaccination and CD4 T cells after COVID-19. The study's findings and limits: In convalescent patients, 304 of 307 vaccine-specific clones were spike mono-reactive.

This clonotype occurred a few times. The antigen remains unidentified. With the Oncomine TCR Beta short-read assay, DNA from cultured CD4+ T cells was sequenced. TCRdb used MiXCR to reprocess the PCR reads, holding one entry per CDR3 protein. This table has some 23,000 distinct CDR3 sequences, 40% to 50% appearing once. Indicated treatment: roughly ten-day PBMC culture with coronavirus spike peptide pools or control peptides (ViraFEST assay). CDR1 is LNHDA, CDR2 SQIVND, per germline (reference sequence). CDR3 size: 13 residues. V was clipped by 5 bases and J by 7 bases, with 14 bases between them. This chain links TRBV19 with TRBJ1-2; unclear D gene. This clonotype was sampled from a human donor who received a COVID-19 vaccine. The material was CD4+ T cells from blood, cultured in vitro, obtained before SARS-CoV-2 vaccination. This chain's CDR3 is CASSPRKGSGYTF. The CDR3 DNA follows: TGTGCCAGTAGTCCCCGAAAGGGTTCTGGCTACACCTTC.